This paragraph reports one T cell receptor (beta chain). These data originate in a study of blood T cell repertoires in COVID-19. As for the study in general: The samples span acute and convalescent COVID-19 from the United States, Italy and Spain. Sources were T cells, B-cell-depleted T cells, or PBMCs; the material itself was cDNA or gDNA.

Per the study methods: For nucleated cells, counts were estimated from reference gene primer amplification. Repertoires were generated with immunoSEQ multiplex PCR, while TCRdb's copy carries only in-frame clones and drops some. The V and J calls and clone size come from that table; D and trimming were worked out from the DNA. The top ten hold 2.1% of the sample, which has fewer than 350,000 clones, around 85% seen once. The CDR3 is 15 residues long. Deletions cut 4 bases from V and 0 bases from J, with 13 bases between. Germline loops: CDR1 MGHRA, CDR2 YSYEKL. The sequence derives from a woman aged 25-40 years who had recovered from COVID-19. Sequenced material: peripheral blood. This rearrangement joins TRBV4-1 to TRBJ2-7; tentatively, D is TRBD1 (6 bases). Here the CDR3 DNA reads TGCGCCAGCAGCCCTCTGGACAGAGCCTCCTACGAGCAGTACTTC. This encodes CASSPLDRASYEQYF.